This T cell receptor beta chain was sequenced for a study of cytomegalovirus exposure and HLA in healthy donors. At the level of the study: Early released data comprised some 85 million unique TCRs from HLA-typed donors.

The CDR3 loop spans 13 amino acids. V shed 6 bases and J shed 5 bases, with 15 bases lying between them. CDR1 and CDR2 from the germline V gene are SGHDT and YYEEEE. Concerning this clone itself: Its antigen is undetermined.

Overall study findings and caveats: The authors later linked a missense DCLRE1C variant to TCR beta V- and J-gene trimming.

Both 60 Vbeta primers and 13 Jbeta primers went into the PCR. Sequencing used immunoSEQ multiplex PCR; TCRdb keeps in-frame clones, though not all of them. The data contain some 180,000 clones, roughly 74% of them singletons. The gene calls are TRBV5-6 and TRBJ2-7; D possibly corresponds to TRBD2 (6 bases). The receptor was isolated from a woman aged 25 to 39 in good health and CMV-seropositive. Material: PBMCs. CDR3 sequence (DNA): TGTGCCAGCAATTTTCCAGGCGGGAACGAGCAGTACTTC. This translates into CASNFPGGNEQYF.